What follows are 10 T cell receptor beta chains derived from one specimen sequenced in a study of OX40 agonist ivuxolimab in advanced cancers. The table came from immunoSEQ multiplex PCR; TCRdb's copy has only in-frame clones and leaves some out. In the table there are fewer than 80,000 clones, 85% of which are singletons. Sample: CD4+ or CD8+ T cells sorted from blood, taken in a trial of the OX40 agonist ivuxolimab. These receptors came from an adult with an advanced solid tumor such as melanoma, head and neck, liver or kidney cancer.

This clone is a singleton in its sample. This chain joins TRBV6-1 and TRBJ2-2; D is undetermined. The CDR3 is 13 amino acids. Trimming pared 4 bases from V and 0 bases from J, leaving 3 bases between. Germline CDR1 is MNHNS and CDR2 is SASEGT. Here the CDR3 DNA reads TGTGCCAGCAGTGGAGCGAACACCGGGGAGCTGTTTTTT. Protein product: CASSGANTGELFF.

This clone was picked up one time. The V and J genes are TRBV9 and TRBJ2-2, with TRBD1 identical over 12 bases. J gave up 5 bases and V 6 bases, and 5 bases lay outside the gene matches. Looked up from germline, CDR1 is SGDLS and CDR2 is YYNGEE. This CDR3 has 15 amino acids. The CDR3 DNA is TGTGCCAGCAACCGGGACAGGGGGCTTACCGGGGAGCTGTTTTTT. Protein product: CASNRDRGLTGELFF.

This chain joins TRBV10-3 and TRBJ1-5, with D uncertain. V lost 3 bases, J lost 4 bases, and 16 bases lay in between. Germline loops: CDR1 ENHRY, CDR2 SYGVKD. The CDR3 has 16 amino acids. In DNA, the CDR3 is TGTGCCATCAGTGAAAACAGCGCCGCGTTAAATCAGCCCCAGCATTTT. Translated, it gives CAISENSAALNQPQHF.

This chain uses TRBV7-3 with TRBJ2-2; D tentatively fits TRBD1 or TRBD2 (5 bases each). Germline V gene data show CDR1 as SGHTA and CDR2 as FQGTGA. V shed 4 bases and J shed 0 bases, with 12 bases lying between them. This CDR3 has 16 amino acids. Here the CDR3 reads CASSSSGTPNTGELFF. The CDR3 DNA is TGTGCCAGCAGCTCCTCCGGGACCCCGAACACCGGGGAGCTGTTTTTT. The variable domain in full, completed from reference TRBV7-3 and TRBJ2-2, reads GAGVSQTPSNKVTEKGKYVELRCDPISGHTALYWYRQSLGQGPEFLIYFQGTGAADDSGLPNDRFFAVRPEGSVSTLKIQRTERGDSAVYLCASSSSGTPNTGELFFGEGSRLTVL.

The chain links TRBV5-4 to TRBJ1-2, with D possibly being TRBD1 (5 bases). Germline loops: CDR1 SGHNT, CDR2 YYREEE (reference sequence). With 3 bases removed from V and 5 bases from J, the gap between germline ends came to 8 bases. The CDR3 length is 12 residues. CDR3 coding DNA: TGTGCCAGCAGCTCGGACACGTATGGCTACACCTTC. Translation: CASSSDTYGYTF.

This rearrangement joins TRBV7-2 to TRBJ2-7; TRBD2 aligns across 7 bases. Germline V lookup: CDR1 SGHTA, CDR2 FQGNSA. Germline trimming cut 4 bases from V and 7 bases from J; bases unmatched to any gene: 10. This CDR3 has 14 amino acids. The CDR3 protein is CASSSTGRGEEQYF. The CDR3 DNA reads TGTGCCAGCAGCTCGACGGGCCGGGGGGAGGAGCAGTACTTC.

V and J are TRBV5-1 and TRBJ2-3; 13 positions match TRBD2. CDR1 is SGHRS, CDR2 YFSETQ, per germline. CDR3 size: 16 residues. Trimming removed 4 bases from V and 4 bases from J; junction bases left unmatched: 6. CDR3 in amino acids: CASSLRTSGGADTQYF. CDR3 DNA sequence: TGCGCCAGCAGCCTGCGGACTAGCGGGGGTGCAGATACGCAGTATTTT.

The chain carries TRBV18 and TRBJ1-6, with a tentative D call TRBD1 (6 bases). Germline assignment: CDR1 KGHSH and CDR2 LQKENI. The CDR3 loop spans 15 amino acids. Deletions cut 3 bases from V and 5 bases from J, with 11 bases between. CDR3 in DNA: TGTGCCAGCTCACCCGCCGGGACAAATAATTCACCCCTCCACTTT. Its protein product is CASSPAGTNNSPLHF. The full variable domain, completed using reference TRBV18 and TRBJ1-6, is NAGVMQNPRHLVRRRGQEARLRCSPMKGHSHVYWYRQLPEEGLKFMVYLQKENIIDESGMPKERFSAEFPKEGPSILRIQQVVRGDSAAYFCASSPAGTNNSPLHFGNGTRLTVT.

J is TRBJ1-6 and V is TRBV5-4, with 9 bases lining up with TRBD1. CDR1 is SGHNT, CDR2 YYREEE, per germline (reference sequence). CDR3 length: 15 residues. Losses at the gene ends were 5 bases for V and 10 bases for J; bases not matched to a gene: 10. The CDR3 DNA reads as TGTGCCAGCAGACTCATCGGACAGGGGAGCTCACCCCTCCACTTT. Protein: CASRLIGQGSSPLHF.

This clone appeared a few times. V usage is TRBV30 and J usage is TRBJ1-2; a weak D match, TRBD1 (5 bases). Trimming cost V 1 base and J 13 bases, with 13 bases left between them. This CDR3 is 11 amino acids long. CDR1 GTSNPN and CDR2 SVGIG come from the germline V gene (reference sequence). CDR3 loop: CAWSAGGDCTF. The CDR3 nucleotides read TGTGCCTGGAGTGCTGGGGGGGATTGCACCTTC.